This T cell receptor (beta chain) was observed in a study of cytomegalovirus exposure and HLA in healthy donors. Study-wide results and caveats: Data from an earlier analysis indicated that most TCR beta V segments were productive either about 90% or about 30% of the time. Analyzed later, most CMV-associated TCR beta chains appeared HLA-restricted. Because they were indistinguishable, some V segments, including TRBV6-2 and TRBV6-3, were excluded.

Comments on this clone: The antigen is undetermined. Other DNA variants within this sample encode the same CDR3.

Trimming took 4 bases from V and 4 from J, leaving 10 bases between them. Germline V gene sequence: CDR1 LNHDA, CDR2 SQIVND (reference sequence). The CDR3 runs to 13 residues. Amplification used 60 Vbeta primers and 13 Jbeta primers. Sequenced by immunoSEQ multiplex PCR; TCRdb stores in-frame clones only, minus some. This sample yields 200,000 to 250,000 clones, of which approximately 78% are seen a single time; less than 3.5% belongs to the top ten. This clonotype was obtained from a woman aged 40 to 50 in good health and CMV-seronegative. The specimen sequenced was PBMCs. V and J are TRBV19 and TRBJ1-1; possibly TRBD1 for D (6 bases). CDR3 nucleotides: TGTGCCAGTAGTACTACAGGGTTCACTGAAGCTTTCTTT. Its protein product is CASSTTGFTEAFF.